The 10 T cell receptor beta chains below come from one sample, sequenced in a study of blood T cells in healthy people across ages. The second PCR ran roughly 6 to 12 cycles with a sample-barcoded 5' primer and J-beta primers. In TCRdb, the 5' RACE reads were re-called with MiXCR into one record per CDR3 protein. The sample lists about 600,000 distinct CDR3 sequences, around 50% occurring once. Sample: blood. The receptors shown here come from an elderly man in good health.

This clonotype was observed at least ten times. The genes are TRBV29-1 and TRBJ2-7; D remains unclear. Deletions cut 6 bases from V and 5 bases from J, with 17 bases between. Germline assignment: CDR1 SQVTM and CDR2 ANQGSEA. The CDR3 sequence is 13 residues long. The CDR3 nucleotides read TGCAGCGTGAAACCGGACGTCGCAAACGAGCAGTACTTC. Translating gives CSVKPDVANEQYF.

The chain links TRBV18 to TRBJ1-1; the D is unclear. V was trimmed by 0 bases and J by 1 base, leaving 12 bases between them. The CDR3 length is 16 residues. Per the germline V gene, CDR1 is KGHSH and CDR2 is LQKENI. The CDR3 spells CASSPPGSGRNTEAFF. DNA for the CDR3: TGTGCCAGCTCACCACCGGGGTCAGGAAGGAACACTGAAGCTTTCTTT.

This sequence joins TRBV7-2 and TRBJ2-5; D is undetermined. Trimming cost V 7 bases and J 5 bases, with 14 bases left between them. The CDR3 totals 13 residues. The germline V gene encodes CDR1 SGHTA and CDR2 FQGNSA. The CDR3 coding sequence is TGTGCCAGCACCCTGCGGTTGTCGGAGACCCAGTACTTC. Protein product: CASTLRLSETQYF.

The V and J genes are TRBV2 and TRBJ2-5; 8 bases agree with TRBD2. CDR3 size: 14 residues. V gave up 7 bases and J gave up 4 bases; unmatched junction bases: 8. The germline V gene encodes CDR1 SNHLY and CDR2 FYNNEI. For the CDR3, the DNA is TGTGCCAGCAAGTCCAGCGGGGGACGAGAGACCCAGTACTTC. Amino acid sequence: CASKSSGGRETQYF.

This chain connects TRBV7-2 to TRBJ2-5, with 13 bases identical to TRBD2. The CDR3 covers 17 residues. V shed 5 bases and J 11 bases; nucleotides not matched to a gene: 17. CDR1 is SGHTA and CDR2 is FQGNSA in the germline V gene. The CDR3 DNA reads TGTGCCAGCAGCCCACGGACTAGCGGGAGTTATTCCAATGAGCAGTACTTC. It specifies CASSPRTSGSYSNEQYF.

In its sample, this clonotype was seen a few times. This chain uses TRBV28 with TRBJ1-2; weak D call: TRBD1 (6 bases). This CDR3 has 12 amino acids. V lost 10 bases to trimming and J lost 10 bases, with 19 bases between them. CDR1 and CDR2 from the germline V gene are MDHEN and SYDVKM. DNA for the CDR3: TGTGCCACCAGGGGCCCAGGGAAGTCCTACACCTTC. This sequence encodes CATRGPGKSYTF.

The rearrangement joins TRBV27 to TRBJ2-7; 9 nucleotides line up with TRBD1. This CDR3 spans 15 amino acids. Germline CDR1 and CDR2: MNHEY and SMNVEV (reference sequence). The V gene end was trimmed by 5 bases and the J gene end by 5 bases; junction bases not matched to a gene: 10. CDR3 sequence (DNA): TGTGCCAGCAGTCAGTACCCGGGACAGGGACACGAGCAGTACTTC. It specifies CASSQYPGQGHEQYF.

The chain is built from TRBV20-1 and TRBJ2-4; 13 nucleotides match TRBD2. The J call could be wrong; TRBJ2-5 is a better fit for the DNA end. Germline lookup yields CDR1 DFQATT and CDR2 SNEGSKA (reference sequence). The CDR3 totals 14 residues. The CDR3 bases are TGCAGTGCAGTCAGGACTAGCGGGAGTGAGACCCAGTACTTC. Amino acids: CSAVRTSGSETQYF.

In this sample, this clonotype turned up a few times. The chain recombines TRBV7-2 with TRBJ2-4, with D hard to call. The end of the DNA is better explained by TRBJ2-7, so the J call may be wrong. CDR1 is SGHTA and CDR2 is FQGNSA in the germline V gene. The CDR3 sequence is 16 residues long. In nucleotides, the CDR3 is TGTGCCAGCAGCTTGGAGTCTACCTTGGTGGGTAACGAGCAGTACTTC. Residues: CASSLESTLVGNEQYF.

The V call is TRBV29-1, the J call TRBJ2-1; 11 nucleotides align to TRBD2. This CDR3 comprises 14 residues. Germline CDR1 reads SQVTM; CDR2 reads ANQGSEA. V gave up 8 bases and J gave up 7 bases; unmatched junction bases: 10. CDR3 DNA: TGCAGCTCTACCCGACTAGCGGGATTTAATGAGCAGTTCTTC. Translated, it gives CSSTRLAGFNEQFF.